The 25 T cell receptor beta chains below were found in one sample sequenced in a study of blood T cell repertoires in COVID-19. Clones were sequenced by immunoSEQ multiplex PCR, and TCRdb holds only the in-frame ones, with some missing. Of under 200,000 clones listed, around 84% are singletons. Material: peripheral blood. All receptors come from an elderly woman with COVID-19, enrolled during active disease.

The gene calls are TRBV28 and TRBJ1-4, with D possibly TRBD1 on 6 matching bases. The CDR3 loop spans 15 amino acids. The germline gives CDR1 MDHEN, CDR2 SYDVKM. Trimming took 2 bases from V and 5 from J, leaving 12 bases between them. The CDR3 loop is CASSLTGTQNEKLFF. The CDR3 bases are TGTGCCAGCAGTTTAACCGGGACACAGAATGAAAAACTGTTTTTT. Filled out from reference TRBV28 and TRBJ1-4, the complete variable domain reads DVKVTQSSRYLVKRTGEKVFLECVQDMDHENMFWYRQDPGLGLRLIYFSYDVKMKEKGDIPEGYSVSREKKERFSLILESASTNQTSMYLCASSLTGTQNEKLFFGSGTQLSVL.

The rearrangement links TRBV29-1 to TRBJ2-5, with 7 bases aligning to TRBD2. The CDR3 length is 14 residues. The germline CDR1 and CDR2 sequences are SQVTM and ANQGSEA. Unmatched junction bases numbered 10, after V lost 7 bases and J lost 2 bases. CDR3 nucleotide sequence: TGCAGCGCCTCGGGGGGTGGGACGCAAGAGACCCAGTACTTC. This gives the protein CSASGGGTQETQYF.

The rearrangement links TRBV6-5 to TRBJ1-3, with D possibly matching TRBD1 (6 bases). CDR3 length: 15 residues. Germline V lookup: CDR1 MNHEY, CDR2 SVGAGI. V was cut by 6 bases and J by 2 bases, with 14 bases left in between. CDR3 residues: CASRDRLSTGNTIYF. The CDR3 DNA reads as TGTGCCAGCAGGGACAGACTATCAACTGGAAACACCATATATTTT.

This clone showed up just a few times. The rearrangement joins TRBV28 to TRBJ1-3; 10 positions agree with TRBD1. The CDR3 is 16 amino acids. Germline lookup yields CDR1 MDHEN and CDR2 SYDVKM. V shed 7 bases, J shed 2 bases, and the junction held 8 bases outside the gene matches. The CDR3 region is CASTDRGLPAGNTIYF. Here the CDR3 DNA reads TGTGCCAGCACCGACAGGGGGCTGCCGGCTGGAAACACCATATATTTT.

The genes are TRBV9 and TRBJ1-6, with D hard to call. Trimming pared 5 bases from V and 7 bases from J, leaving 10 bases between. Germline V gives CDR1 SGDLS, CDR2 YYNGEE. The CDR3 extends over 13 amino acids. The CDR3 sequence is CASSYSLNSPLHF. The CDR3 DNA follows: TGTGCCAGCAGTTACTCTCTCAATTCACCCCTCCACTTT.

The V gene is TRBV4-3, the J gene TRBJ1-6; D gene unclear. The V and J ends lost 0 bases and 10 bases respectively, with 7 bases between them. Germline V CDR1 and CDR2: LGHNA, YSLEER. This CDR3 spans 13 amino acids. DNA of the CDR3: TGCGCCAGCAGCCAAGATCCCCCGTCACCCCTCCACTTT. Residues: CASSQDPPSPLHF.

This clone was seen a handful of times. This rearrangement joins TRBV7-2 to TRBJ1-1, with a weak D call TRBD1 (6 bases). The CDR3 length is 16 residues. The V end lost 1 base, the J end lost 8 bases, and 20 bases lay between the germline ends. CDR1 SGHTA and CDR2 FQGNSA come from the germline V gene. The CDR3 here is CASSLGVARGQTEAFF. The CDR3 DNA reads as TGTGCCAGCAGCTTAGGGGTCGCCAGGGGACAAACCGAAGCTTTCTTT.

This clone came up once. V usage is TRBV6-6 and J usage is TRBJ1-2; 8 nucleotides agree with TRBD1. This CDR3 is built from 15 residues. Germline assignment: CDR1 MNHNY and CDR2 SVGAGI (reference sequence). The V segment lost 2 bases and the J segment 4 bases; nucleotides outside the gene matches: 6. The CDR3, as DNA: TGTGCCAGCAGTTACGCACAGGGGGAGGGCTATGGCTACACCTTC. It is translated as CASSYAQGEGYGYTF.

The gene calls are TRBV6-5 and TRBJ1-1, with 8 bases matching TRBD1. Germline loops: CDR1 MNHEY, CDR2 SVGAGI. The CDR3 contains 14 residues. V shed 4 bases, J shed 3 bases, and the junction held 4 bases outside the gene matches. CDR3 region: CASSFRGPDTEAFF. CDR3 sequence (DNA): TGTGCCAGCAGTTTCAGGGGGCCTGACACTGAAGCTTTCTTT.

The chain links TRBV7-9 to TRBJ1-4; 7 bases align to TRBD1. Looked up from germline, CDR1 is SEHNR and CDR2 is FQNEAQ (reference sequence). J lost 7 bases, V lost 2 bases, and 7 bases had no gene match. This CDR3 has 15 residues. For the CDR3, the DNA is TGTGCCAGCAGCTTACCGGCCAGGGGGTTTGAAAAACTGTTTTTT. It encodes CASSLPARGFEKLFF.

V usage is TRBV29-1 and J usage is TRBJ1-2; perhaps TRBD1 as D (5 bases). Germline CDR1 reads SQVTM; CDR2 reads ANQGSEA. Trimming shortened V by 6 bases and J by 2 bases, and 13 bases separated the two germline ends. CDR3 length: 13 amino acids. The CDR3 here is CSVRQTLNYGYTF. The CDR3 DNA is TGCAGCGTCCGACAGACGTTAAACTATGGCTACACCTTC.

The V call is TRBV6-5, the J call TRBJ1-1; 9 bases are shared with TRBD1. The ends lost 7 bases at V and 10 bases at J; junction bases unmatched: 13. Germline V gives CDR1 MNHEY, CDR2 SVGAGI. The CDR3 contains 14 residues. The CDR3 sequence is CASTLAQGADGAFF. The CDR3 DNA follows: TGTGCCAGCACTCTGGCACAGGGGGCGGACGGAGCTTTCTTT.

This chain links TRBV4-1 with TRBJ2-7, with 12 bases identical to TRBD1. The CDR3 has 19 residues. The germline V gene encodes CDR1 MGHRA and CDR2 YSYEKL. After removal of 7 bases from V and 4 bases from J, the junction contained 20 bases not matched to a gene. The CDR3 here is CASTVASGQGAGRPYEQYF. The DNA of the CDR3 is TGCGCCAGCACCGTTGCCTCGGGACAGGGGGCTGGGAGACCGTACGAGCAGTACTTC.

This clone was observed a few times. The chain employs TRBV12-3 or TRBV12-4 and TRBJ2-7, with a tentative D call TRBD2 (5 bases). The CDR3 is 13 residues long. The V and J ends lost 4 bases and 4 bases respectively, with 11 bases between them. The DNA of the CDR3 is TGTGCCAGCAGTTCCCCTACGGGGTACGAGCAGTACTTC. As protein: CASSSPTGYEQYF.

The J gene is TRBJ2-1, the V gene TRBV9; D unresolved. The CDR3 totals 13 residues. The germline V gene has CDR1 SGDLS and CDR2 YYNGEE. With 0 bases removed from V and 6 bases from J, the gap between germline ends came to 7 bases. CDR3 region: CASSVAGLNEQFF. The CDR3 coding sequence is TGTGCCAGCAGCGTAGCGGGTCTCAATGAGCAGTTCTTC.

The genes are TRBV3-1 (or the pseudogene TRBV3-2) and TRBJ1-3; D is undetermined. CDR3 size: 13 residues. V was pared by 8 bases and J by 1 base, with 9 bases between. Germline values: CDR1 LGHDT, CDR2 YNNKEL (reference sequence). In nucleotides, the CDR3 is TGTGCCAGCGAAAGTAGATCTGGAAACACCATATATTTT. It codes for CASESRSGNTIYF.

The rearrangement uses TRBV2 and TRBJ1-5; D gene ambiguous. Trimming removed 2 bases from V and 0 bases from J, with 8 bases in between. CDR1 is SNHLY and CDR2 is FYNNEI in the germline V gene. CDR3 size: 15 residues. The chain's CDR3 is CASSERQFSNQPQHF. For the CDR3, the DNA is TGTGCCAGCAGTGAACGACAATTTAGCAATCAGCCCCAGCATTTT.

This clone showed up just a few times. The V and J genes are TRBV24-1 and TRBJ2-7, with TRBD1 identical over 7 bases. Germline V gene lookup returns CDR1 KGHDR and CDR2 SFDVKD. The V segment lost 3 bases and the J segment 5 bases; nucleotides outside the gene matches: 6. The CDR3 is 14 residues long. CDR3 in amino acids: CATSDQGVWHEQYF. The DNA of the CDR3 is TGTGCCACCAGTGATCAGGGGGTCTGGCACGAGCAGTACTTC.

This chain uses TRBV5-6 with TRBJ2-1; 12 bases are shared with TRBD2. The CDR3 has 15 amino acids. Losses at the gene ends were 4 bases for V and 4 bases for J; bases not matched to a gene: 3. Looked up from germline, CDR1 is SGHDT and CDR2 is YYEEEE. The CDR3 coding sequence is TGTGCCAGCAGCCGGGGGACTAGCGGGTACAATGAGCAGTTCTTC. Translating it yields CASSRGTSGYNEQFF.

On this clone itself: At one end the junction does not follow the germline gene, possibly because of a read error. V is TRBV7-9 and J is TRBJ2-7; 13 positions agree with TRBD2. The CDR3 is made up of 12 amino acids. Per the germline V gene, CDR1 is SEHNR and CDR2 is FQNEAQ (reference sequence). This CDR3 reads CASSWTSGGINF. The CDR3 DNA is TGTGCCAGCAGCTGGACTAGCGGGGGCATAAACTTC. The complete variable domain, with remaining parts taken from reference TRBV7-9 and TRBJ2-7, reads DTGVSQNPRHKITKRGQNVTFRCDPISEHNRLYWYRQTLGQGPEFLTYFQNEAQLEKSRLLSDRFSAERPKGSFSTLEIQRTEQGDSAMYLCASSWTSGGINFGPGTRLTVT.

This chain connects TRBV7-2 to TRBJ2-7; D remains ambiguous. Germline V CDR1 and CDR2: SGHTA, FQGNSA. The V end was cut by 2 bases, the J end by 4 bases, with 9 bases between. CDR3 length: 13 residues. In DNA, the CDR3 is TGTGCCAGCAGCTTAAACATGAATTACGAGCAGTACTTC. Translation: CASSLNMNYEQYF.

The J gene is TRBJ2-3, the V gene TRBV7-6, with D maybe TRBD1 (6 bases). V lost 5 bases and J 2 bases, leaving 8 bases between the germline ends. The germline gives CDR1 SGHVS, CDR2 FNYEAQ. The CDR3 is 13 residues long. DNA of the CDR3: TGTGCCAGCAGCCCAGGGGTCACAGATACGCAGTATTTT. Protein product: CASSPGVTDTQYF.

V and J are TRBV4-3 and TRBJ2-7, with D perhaps TRBD2 (5 bases). This CDR3 comprises 14 residues. Trimming removed 0 bases at V and 6 bases at J, with 12 bases between. Germline CDR1 LGHNA, CDR2 YSLEER. The chain's CDR3 is CASSQDWGAGEQYF. CDR3 in DNA: TGCGCCAGCAGCCAAGATTGGGGAGCTGGCGAGCAGTACTTC.

This chain uses TRBV7-9 with TRBJ2-1; 7 bases match TRBD1. Unmatched junction bases numbered 8, after V lost 5 bases and J lost 7 bases. Germline V CDR1 and CDR2: SEHNR, FQNEAQ (reference sequence). The CDR3 covers 14 residues. The CDR3 reads CASSPGQVGNEQFF. DNA for the CDR3: TGTGCCAGCAGCCCCGGACAGGTGGGGAATGAGCAGTTCTTC.

The rearrangement links TRBV7-2 to TRBJ2-7; 7 nucleotides line up with TRBD2. The J segment lost 2 bases and the V segment lost 0 bases, leaving 4 bases of the junction unmatched. CDR3 size: 15 residues. Germline CDR1 SGHTA, CDR2 FQGNSA. The CDR3 nucleotides are TGTGCCAGCAGCTTAGCGACGGGAGGAACCTACGAGCAGTACTTC. This gives the protein CASSLATGGTYEQYF.